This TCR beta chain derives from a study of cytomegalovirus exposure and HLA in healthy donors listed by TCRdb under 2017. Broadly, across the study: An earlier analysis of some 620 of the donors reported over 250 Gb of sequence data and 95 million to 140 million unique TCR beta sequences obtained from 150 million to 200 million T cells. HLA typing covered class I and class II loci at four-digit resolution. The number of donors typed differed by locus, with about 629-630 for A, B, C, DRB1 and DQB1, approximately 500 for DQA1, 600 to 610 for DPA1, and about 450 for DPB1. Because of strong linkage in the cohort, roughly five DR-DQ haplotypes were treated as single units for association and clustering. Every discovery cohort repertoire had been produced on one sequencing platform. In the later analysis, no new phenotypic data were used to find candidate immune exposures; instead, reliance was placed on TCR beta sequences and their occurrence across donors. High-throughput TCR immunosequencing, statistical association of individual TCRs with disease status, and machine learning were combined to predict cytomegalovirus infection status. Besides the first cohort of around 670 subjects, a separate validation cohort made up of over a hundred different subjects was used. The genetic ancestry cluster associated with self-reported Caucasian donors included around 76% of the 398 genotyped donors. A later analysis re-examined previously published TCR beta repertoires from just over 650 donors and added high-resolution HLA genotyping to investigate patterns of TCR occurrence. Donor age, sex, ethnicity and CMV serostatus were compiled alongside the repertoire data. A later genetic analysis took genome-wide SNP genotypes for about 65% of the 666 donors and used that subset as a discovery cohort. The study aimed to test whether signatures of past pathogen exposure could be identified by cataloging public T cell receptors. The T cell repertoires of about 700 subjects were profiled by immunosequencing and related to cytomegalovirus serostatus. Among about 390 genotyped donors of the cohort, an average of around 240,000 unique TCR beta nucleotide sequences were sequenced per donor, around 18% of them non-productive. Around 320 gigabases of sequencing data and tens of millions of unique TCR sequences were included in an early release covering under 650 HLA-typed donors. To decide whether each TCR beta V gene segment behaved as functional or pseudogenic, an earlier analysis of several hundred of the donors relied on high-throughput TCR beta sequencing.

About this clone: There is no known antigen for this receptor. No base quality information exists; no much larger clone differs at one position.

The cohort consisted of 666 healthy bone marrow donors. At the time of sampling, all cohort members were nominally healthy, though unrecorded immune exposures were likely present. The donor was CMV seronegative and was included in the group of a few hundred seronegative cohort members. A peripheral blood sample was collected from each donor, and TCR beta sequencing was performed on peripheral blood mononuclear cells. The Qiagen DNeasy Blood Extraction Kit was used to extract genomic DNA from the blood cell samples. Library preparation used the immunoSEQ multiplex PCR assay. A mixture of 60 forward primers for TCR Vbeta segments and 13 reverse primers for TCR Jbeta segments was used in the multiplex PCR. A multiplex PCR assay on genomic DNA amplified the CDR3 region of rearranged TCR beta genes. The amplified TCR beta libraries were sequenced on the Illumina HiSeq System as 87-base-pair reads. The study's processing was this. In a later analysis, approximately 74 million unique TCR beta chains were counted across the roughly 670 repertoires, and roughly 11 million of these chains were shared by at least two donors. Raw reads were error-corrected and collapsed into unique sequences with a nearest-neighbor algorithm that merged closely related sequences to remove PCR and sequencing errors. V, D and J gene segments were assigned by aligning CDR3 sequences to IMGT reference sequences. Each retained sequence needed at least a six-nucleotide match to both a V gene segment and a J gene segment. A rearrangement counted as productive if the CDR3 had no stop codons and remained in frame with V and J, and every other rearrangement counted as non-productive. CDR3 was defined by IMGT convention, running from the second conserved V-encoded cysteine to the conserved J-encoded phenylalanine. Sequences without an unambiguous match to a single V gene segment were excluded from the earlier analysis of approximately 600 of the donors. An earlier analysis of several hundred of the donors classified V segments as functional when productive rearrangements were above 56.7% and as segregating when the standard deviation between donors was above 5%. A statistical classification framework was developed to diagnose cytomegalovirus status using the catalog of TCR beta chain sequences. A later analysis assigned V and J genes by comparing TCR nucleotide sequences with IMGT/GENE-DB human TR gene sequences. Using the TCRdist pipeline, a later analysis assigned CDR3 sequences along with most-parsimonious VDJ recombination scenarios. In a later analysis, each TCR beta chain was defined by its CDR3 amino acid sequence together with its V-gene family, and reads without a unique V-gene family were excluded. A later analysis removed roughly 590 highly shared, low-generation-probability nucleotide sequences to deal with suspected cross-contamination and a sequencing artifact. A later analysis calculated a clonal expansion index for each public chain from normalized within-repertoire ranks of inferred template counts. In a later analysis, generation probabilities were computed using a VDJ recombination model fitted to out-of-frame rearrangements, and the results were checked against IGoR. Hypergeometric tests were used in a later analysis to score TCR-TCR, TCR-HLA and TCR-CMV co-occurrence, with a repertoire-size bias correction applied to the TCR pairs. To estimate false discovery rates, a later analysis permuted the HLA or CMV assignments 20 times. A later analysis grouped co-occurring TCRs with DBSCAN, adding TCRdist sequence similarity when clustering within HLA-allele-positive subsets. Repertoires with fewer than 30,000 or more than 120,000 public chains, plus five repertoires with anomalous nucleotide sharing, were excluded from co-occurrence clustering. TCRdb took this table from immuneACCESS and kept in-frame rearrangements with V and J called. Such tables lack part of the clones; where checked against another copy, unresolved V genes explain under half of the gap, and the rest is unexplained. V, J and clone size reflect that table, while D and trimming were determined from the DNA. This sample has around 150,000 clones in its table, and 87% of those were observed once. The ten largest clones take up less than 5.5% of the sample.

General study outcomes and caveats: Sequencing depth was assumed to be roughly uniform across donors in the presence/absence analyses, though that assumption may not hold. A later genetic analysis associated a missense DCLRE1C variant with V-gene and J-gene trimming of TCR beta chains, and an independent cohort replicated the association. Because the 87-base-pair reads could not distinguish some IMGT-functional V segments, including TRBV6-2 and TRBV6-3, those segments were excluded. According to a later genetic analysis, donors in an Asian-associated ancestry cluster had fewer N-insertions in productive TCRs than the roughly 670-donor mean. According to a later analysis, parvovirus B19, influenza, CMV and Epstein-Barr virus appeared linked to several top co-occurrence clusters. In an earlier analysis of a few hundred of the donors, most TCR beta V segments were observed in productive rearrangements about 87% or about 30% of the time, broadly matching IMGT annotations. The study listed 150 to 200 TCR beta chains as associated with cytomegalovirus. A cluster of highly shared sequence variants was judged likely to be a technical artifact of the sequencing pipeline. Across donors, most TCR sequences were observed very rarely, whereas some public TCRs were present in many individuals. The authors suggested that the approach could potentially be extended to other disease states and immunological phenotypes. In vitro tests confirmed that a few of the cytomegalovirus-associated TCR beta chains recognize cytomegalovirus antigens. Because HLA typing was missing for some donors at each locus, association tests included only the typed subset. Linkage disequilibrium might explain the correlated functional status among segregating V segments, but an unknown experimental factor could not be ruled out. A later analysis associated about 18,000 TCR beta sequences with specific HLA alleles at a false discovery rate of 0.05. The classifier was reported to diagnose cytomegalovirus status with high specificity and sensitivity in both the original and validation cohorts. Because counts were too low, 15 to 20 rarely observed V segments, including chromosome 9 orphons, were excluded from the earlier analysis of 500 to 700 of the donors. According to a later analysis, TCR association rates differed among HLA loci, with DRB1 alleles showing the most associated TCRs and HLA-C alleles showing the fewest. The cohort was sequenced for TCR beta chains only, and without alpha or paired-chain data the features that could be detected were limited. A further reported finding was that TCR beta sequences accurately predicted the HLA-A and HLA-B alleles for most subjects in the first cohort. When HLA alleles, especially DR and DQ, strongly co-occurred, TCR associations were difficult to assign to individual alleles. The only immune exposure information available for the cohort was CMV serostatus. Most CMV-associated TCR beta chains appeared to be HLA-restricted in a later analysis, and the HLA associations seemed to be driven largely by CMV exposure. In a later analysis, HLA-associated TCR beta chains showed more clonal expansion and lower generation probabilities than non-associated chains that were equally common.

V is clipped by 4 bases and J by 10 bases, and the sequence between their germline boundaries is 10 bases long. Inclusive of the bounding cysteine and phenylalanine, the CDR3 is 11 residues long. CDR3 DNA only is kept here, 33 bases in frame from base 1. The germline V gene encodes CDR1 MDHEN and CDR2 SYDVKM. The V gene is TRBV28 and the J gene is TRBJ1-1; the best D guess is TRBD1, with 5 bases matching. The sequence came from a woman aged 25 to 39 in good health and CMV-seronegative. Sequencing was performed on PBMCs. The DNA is TGTGCCAGCAGTTCAAGGGGCGCAGCTTTCTTT. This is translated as CASSSRGAAFF. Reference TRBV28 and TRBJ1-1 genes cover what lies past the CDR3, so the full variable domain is DVKVTQSSRYLVKRTGEKVFLECVQDMDHENMFWYRQDPGLGLRLIYFSYDVKMKEKGDIPEGYSVSREKKERFSLILESASTNQTSMYLCASSSRGAAFFGQGTRLTVV.